The T cell receptor (beta chain) described here comes from a study of blood T cell repertoires in COVID-19. The wider study: Samples taken during acute and convalescent COVID-19 were collected in the United States, Italy and Spain.

Allocation to cohorts depended on clinical history reported by the participants. Symptom resolution, clearance, or two negative PCRs marked donors in Cohort 3 as recovered. This CDR3 is built from 18 residues. Germline V gene data show CDR1 as MNHNY and CDR2 as SVGAGI (reference sequence). V shed 5 bases, J shed 3 bases, and the junction held 18 bases outside the gene matches. Generated by immunoSEQ multiplex PCR, the TCRdb table keeps only in-frame clones and is missing some. The sample lists more than 200,000 clones, around nine tenths occurring once. This receptor was taken from a woman aged 45-65 years who had recovered from COVID-19. Source material: PBMCs or T cells enriched from blood (not recorded which). The chain links TRBV6-6 to TRBJ1-2; TRBD1 matches at 7 bases. In DNA form, the CDR3 reads TGTGCCAGCAGTCGGAGGACAGGACAGCGGTCCGGGCACTATGGCTACACCTTC. Its protein is CASSRRTGQRSGHYGYTF.